The clone carrying this T cell receptor beta chain showed up just a few times. Its antigen remains unidentified. Produced via immunoSEQ multiplex PCR; TCRdb's table is partial and in-frame only. The sample holds some 150,000 clones, about three quarters seen once. V shed 3 bases, J shed 4 bases, and the junction held 9 bases outside the gene matches. The CDR3 contains 16 residues. Germline V gene data show CDR1 as LNHDA and CDR2 as SQIVND (reference sequence). The sample originates from a study of cytotoxic CD8 clonotypes in ibrutinib-treated CLL. General study results and limits: Clonality was elevated at ibrutinib response and had returned toward baseline at progression.

V and J are TRBV19 and TRBJ2-1, with 7 nucleotides matching TRBD2. The sequencing used PBMCs, collected after 24 months of ibrutinib treatment. The receptor was isolated from a human donor with chronic lymphocytic leukemia. The CDR3: CASSIEAGVVYNEQFF. The CDR3 DNA follows: TGTGCCAGTAGTATTGAGGCGGGGGTGGTGTACAATGAGCAGTTCTTC. The whole variable domain, filled in from reference TRBV19 and TRBJ2-1, reads DGGITQSPKYLFRKEGQNVTLSCEQNLNHDAMYWYRQDPGQGLRLIYYSQIVNDFQKGDIAEGYSVSREKKESFPLTVTSAQKNPTAFYLCASSIEAGVVYNEQFFGPGTRLTVL.